A single TCR beta chain is shown here with its context. This specimen belongs to a study of CD8 T cells in Susac syndrome. Study-level background: Within the group of sequenced Susac syndrome patients, more than five had active disease and eight were in remission.

CDR3 size: 16 residues. Germline V gene data show CDR1 as GTSNPN and CDR2 as SVGIG (reference sequence). Trimming took 3 bases from V and 2 from J, leaving 18 bases between them. The recently defined diagnostic criteria for definite or probable disease were met by the Susac syndrome patients. RNA totalling about 0.45 to 1 ug underwent reverse transcription with random hexamers. Multiplex immunoSEQ PCR targeted 54 Vbeta and 13 Jbeta TCR beta segments. Using its own MiXCR run on the immunoSEQ multiplex PCR reads, TCRdb lists one record per CDR3 protein. The sample shows about 200,000 distinct CDR3 sequences, roughly 90% of them seen only once.

J is TRBJ2-3 and V is TRBV30, with D perhaps TRBD1 or TRBD2 (7 bases each). The clonotype comes from a human donor with Susac syndrome. Sequencing was performed on CD4+ T cells from PBMCs. CDR3 amino acids: CAWRRGAGTVTDTQYF. DNA of the CDR3: TGTGCCTGGAGACGGGGGGCCGGGACAGTCACAGATACGCAGTATTTT.